This is a list of T cell receptor beta chains from one sample in a study of shared clonotypes between healthy human individuals. The data were produced by immunoSEQ multiplex PCR, yet TCRdb's version contains in-frame clones alone and is incomplete. The table records 900,000 to 1,200,000 clones, 70% to 80% of them present only once. The sample comprised memory CD4+ T cells from PBMCs. The receptors were gathered from a man younger than 35 in good health. Some clones in this sample may be carry-over from other donors' samples. Both conserved end residues are part of each CDR3. A D gene is named only where the DNA matches it firmly. Only some rows state a clone size, as once, few, many or a class for expanded clones.

clone_size | d_call | j_call | v_call | cdr3_nt | cdr3_aa
NA | NA | TRBJ1-1 | TRBV2 | TGTGCCAGCTTGGGGGCAGCCCTGACTGAAGCTTTCTTT | CASLGAALTEAFF
NA | NA | TRBJ2-2 | TRBV7-2 | TGTGCCAGCAGCTTAACAGGGAGCACCGGGGAGCTGTTTTTT | CASSLTGSTGELFF
NA | NA | TRBJ1-3 | TRBV30 | TGTGCCTGGAGTGTACGGGGCAGTCGGAACACCATATATTTT | CAWSVRGSRNTIYF
few | NA | TRBJ1-1 | TRBV11-2 | TGTGCCAGCAGTCGTCTACCGAACACTGAAGCTTTCTTT | CASSRLPNTEAFF
NA | NA | TRBJ2-7 | TRBV4-1 | TGCGCCAGCAGCCAAGATCCAATTTCCTACGAGCAGTACTTC | CASSQDPISYEQYF
NA | TRBD1 | TRBJ2-7 | TRBV28 | TGTGCCAGCAGTTTAAGGCAGGGGGCGCCCCCCTACGAGCAGTACTTC | CASSLRQGAPPYEQYF
NA | NA | TRBJ2-3 | TRBV18 | TGTGCCAGCTCACCCGGGACAATGGTTAGCACAGATACGCAGTATTTT | CASSPGTMVSTDTQYF
NA | TRBD1 | TRBJ2-1 | TRBV18 | TGTGCCAGCTCACGGGGACAGGCAGGTGAGCAGTTCTTC | CASSRGQAGEQFF
NA | NA | TRBJ2-1 | TRBV7-9 | TGTGCCAGCAGCCCACCCCCGCGCCTGGCCCCGTACAATGAGCAGTTCTTC | CASSPPPRLAPYNEQFF
NA | NA | TRBJ2-2 | TRBV19 | TGTGCCAGTAGTATGGTGACCTACACCGGGGAGCTGTTTTTT | CASSMVTYTGELFF
NA | TRBD2 | TRBJ2-2 | TRBV11-2 | TGTGCCAGCAGCCTCCAACTAGCGATCGCCGGGGAGCTGTTTTTT | CASSLQLAIAGELFF
NA | TRBD1 | TRBJ2-5 | TRBV5-4 | TGTGCCAGCAGACGACAGGGGCAAGAGACCCAGTACTTC | CASRRQGQETQYF
NA | NA | TRBJ2-3 | TRBV7-9 | TGTGCCAGCAGCTTAGGAGGTTGGAGGGGTATCGGTGATACGCAGTATTTT | CASSLGGWRGIGDTQYF
once | NA | TRBJ1-1 | TRBV2 | TGTGCCAGCATCTCCGGGTACTCTGGGGGTTGGGGCACTGAAGCTTTCTTT | CASISGYSGGWGTEAFF
NA | TRBD1 | TRBJ1-2 | TRBV5-6 | TGTGCCAGCAGCTTCCAGGGGGCGAACTATGGCTACACCTTC | CASSFQGANYGYTF
NA | TRBD1 | TRBJ2-7 | TRBV18 | TGTGCCAGCTCACCATACGGGACAGATTCCTACGAGCAGTACTTC | CASSPYGTDSYEQYF
NA | NA | TRBJ2-2 | TRBV2 | TGTGCCAGCAGTGTAGGGACGGTGAACACCGGGGAGCTGTTTTTT | CASSVGTVNTGELFF
NA | NA | TRBJ1-1 | TRBV28 | TGTGCCAGCAGTTTAGGGCACAGCGGGAACACTGAAGCTTTCTTT | CASSLGHSGNTEAFF
NA | NA | TRBJ2-5 | TRBV11-3 | TGTGCCAGCAGCCTATCCACCGGGACGGGGCTCCTGGAGACCCAGTACTTC | CASSLSTGTGLLETQYF
NA | TRBD1 | TRBJ1-4 | TRBV7-9 | TGTGCCAGCAGCTTAGCCAGGGGGGGAGCGAGAACTAATGAAAAACTGTTTTTT | CASSLARGGARTNEKLFF
NA | TRBD1 | TRBJ1-2 | TRBV28 | TGTGCCAGCACCAGGACAGGGTCTTATGGCTACACCTTC | CASTRTGSYGYTF
NA | TRBD2 | TRBJ2-1 | TRBV9 | TGTGCCAGCAGCGTGACTAGCGGGGGTTACAATGAGCAGTTCTTC | CASSVTSGGYNEQFF
NA | NA | TRBJ2-5 | TRBV27 | TGTGCCAGCAGTTTTAAGTTTCAAGAGACCCAGTACTTC | CASSFKFQETQYF
NA | NA | TRBJ2-2 | TRBV10-3 | TGTGCCATCGGGGCCCGTAACGGCTACACCGGGGAGCTGTTTTTT | CAIGARNGYTGELFF
NA | NA | TRBJ2-3 | TRBV2 | TGTGCCAGCACTGCGTCTACAGGCACAGATACGCAGTATTTT | CASTASTGTDTQYF
NA | NA | TRBJ2-3 | TRBV9 | TGTGCCAGCAGAGCAGGGGCTGGATCAGATACGCAGTATTTT | CASRAGAGSDTQYF
NA | TRBD1 | TRBJ2-7 | TRBV18 | TGTGCCAGCTCACCGACAGGGGCATTCGAGCAGTACTTC | CASSPTGAFEQYF
NA | NA | TRBJ2-6 | TRBV16 | TGTGCCAGCAGCAACAAGAAAAGTCGGGCCAACGTCCTGACTTTC | CASSNKKSRANVLTF
NA | NA | TRBJ2-1 | TRBV29-1 | TGCAGCGTTGAAGAAGATCTAGCGACCTCCTACAATGAGCAGTTCTTC | CSVEEDLATSYNEQFF
NA | NA | TRBJ1-5 | TRBV7-2 | TGTGCCAGCAGCTTAGCAGGGAGTTATAGCAATCAGCCCCAGCATTTT | CASSLAGSYSNQPQHF
NA | NA | TRBJ2-7 | TRBV19 | TGTGCCAGTAGTGAGGACAGCAGCTCCTACGAGCAGTACTTC | CASSEDSSSYEQYF
NA | NA | TRBJ2-5 | TRBV27 | TGTGCCAGCAGTTTCAGGGTTGGGGAGACCCAGTACTTC | CASSFRVGETQYF
NA | NA | TRBJ2-7 | TRBV9 | TGTGCCAGCAGCGCCACTGTGGGACGGCTGGCTGGCGAGCAGTACTTC | CASSATVGRLAGEQYF
NA | TRBD2 | TRBJ2-1 | TRBV9 | TGTGCCAGCAGCTTCCTTGGGGGACTAGCGGGCGGCTACAATGAGCAGTTCTTC | CASSFLGGLAGGYNEQFF
NA | TRBD1 | TRBJ1-3 | TRBV7-9 | TGTGCCAGCAGCAGCCTTTCCGGGACAGGGGCTGGAAACACCATATATTTT | CASSSLSGTGAGNTIYF
NA | NA | TRBJ2-5 | TRBV25-1 | TGTGCCAGCTCGAAAGGACAGAGAGGAGAGACCCAGTACTTC | CASSKGQRGETQYF
NA | NA | TRBJ2-1 | TRBV4-2 | TGTGCCAGCAGCCAAGGGTTCCGCAATGAGCAGTTCTTC | CASSQGFRNEQFF
NA | TRBD1 | TRBJ1-5 | TRBV19 | TGTGCCAGTAGTATCCCTGGGACAGGGCAGCCCCAGCATTTT | CASSIPGTGQPQHF